This TCR beta chain was captured by sequencing in a study of long-term antiretroviral therapy in people with HIV. Cryopreserved PBMC samples of about 1-11 million cells were used for DNA extraction. CDR1 MNHNS and CDR2 SASEGT come from the germline V gene. V lost 3 bases to trimming and J lost 10 bases, with 16 bases between them. The CDR3 runs 15 residues. As for this clone: The antigen is not known.

Version v3.0 of the immunoSEQ assay was performed at survey level. This table comes from immunoSEQ multiplex PCR, and its TCRdb copy is limited to in-frame clones, with some not included. The sample lists under 30,000 clones, about 85% occurring once. Notes on the study in general: ART-treated samples gained diversity yet remained below transplant donor controls. Information on adherence, resistance and therapy changes was unavailable.

The chain recombines TRBV6-1 with TRBJ1-6; D possibly corresponds to TRBD1 (5 bases). This receptor was taken from a woman aged 25-40 years with HIV. This specimen consisted of unsorted PBMCs, obtained 1.9 years after starting antiretroviral therapy. The CDR3 DNA reads TGTGCCAGCAGTGAGGGGCCGGGACGTGGGTCACCCCTCCACTTT. It codes for CASSEGPGRGSPLHF.